Shown below are 6 T cell receptor beta chains from a single sample sequenced in a study of blood T cell repertoires in COVID-19. The table came from immunoSEQ multiplex PCR; TCRdb's copy has only in-frame clones and leaves some out. This sample has some 110,000 clones, with roughly 80% found just once. The sample was peripheral blood. These receptors came from an elderly woman with acute or convalescent COVID-19.

Many counts were recorded for this clone. The same CDR3 also results from other DNA sequences found in this sample. This rearrangement joins TRBV6-2 or TRBV6-3 to TRBJ1-1; no clear D gene. This CDR3 region has 13 residues. V lost 2 bases and J 0 bases, leaving 4 bases between the germline ends. Per germline, CDR1 MNHEY and CDR2 SVGEGT. CDR3 in DNA: TGTGCCAGCAGTTACGCGGTGAACACTGAAGCTTTCTTT. It codes for CASSYAVNTEAFF.

The chain couples TRBV19 to TRBJ2-7; 8 bases align to TRBD1. The CDR3 totals 14 residues. Germline values: CDR1 LNHDA, CDR2 SQIVND (reference sequence). V was clipped by 5 bases and J by 4 bases; unmatched bases: 7. The CDR3 region has the DNA TGTGCCAGTAGTGCCGGGACAGGAGTTTACGAGCAGTACGTC. Its translation: CASSAGTGVYEQYV.

This clone was detected a few times. The chain is built from TRBV11-2 and TRBJ2-7; D remains ambiguous. Germline V CDR1 and CDR2: SGHAT, FQNNGV. Deletions cut 7 bases from V and 0 bases from J, with 10 bases between. The CDR3 covers 13 residues. CDR3 residues: CASTLPSSYEQYF. CDR3 bases: TGTGCCAGCACCCTACCGAGCTCCTACGAGCAGTACTTC.

The count of this clone is one. This chain links TRBV28 with TRBJ1-3; possible D gene TRBD1, 5 bases. Germline CDR1 reads MDHEN; CDR2 reads SYDVKM. Trimming removed 8 bases at V and 0 bases at J, with 23 bases between. The CDR3 is made up of 18 amino acids. CDR3 sequence: CASGGAHYLFSSGNTIYF. The CDR3 nucleotides read TGTGCCAGCGGCGGGGCCCATTACCTTTTTAGCTCTGGAAACACCATATATTTT.

This chain joins TRBV5-4 and TRBJ2-1, with TRBD2 matching 10 bases. The germline V gene encodes CDR1 SGHNT and CDR2 YYREEE (reference sequence). The CDR3 runs 16 residues. Trimming at V came to 0 bases and at J to 4 bases, leaving 4 bases not matched to a gene. In nucleotides, the CDR3 is TGTGCCAGCAGCTTGGATCAAGCGGGAGGGTACAATGAGCAGTTCTTC. Amino acid sequence: CASSLDQAGGYNEQFF.

This chain connects TRBV2 to TRBJ2-5; 11 bases are a match to TRBD1. There are 13 residues in the CDR3. J lost 4 bases, V lost 6 bases, and 1 base had no gene match. Germline V gene lookup returns CDR1 SNHLY and CDR2 FYNNEI. The CDR3 spells CASSGTGGETQYF. The CDR3 nucleotides read TGTGCCAGCAGCGGGACAGGGGGAGAGACCCAGTACTTC. The full variable domain, rest sourced from reference TRBV2 and TRBJ2-5, is EPEVTQTPSHQVTQMGQEVILRCVPISNHLYFYWYRQILGQKVEFLVSFYNNEISEKSEIFDDQFSVERPDGSNFTLKIRSTKLEDSAMYFCASSGTGGETQYFGPGTRLLVL.